These T cell receptor beta chains were read from a single sample in a study of T-cell reconstitution after alpha-beta-depleted transplantation in children. Each CDR3 protein is one row after TCRdb ran MiXCR on the PCR reads. This table has roughly 610,000 distinct CDR3 sequences, more than 9% appearing once. The sequencing here drew on PBMCs from the stem cell graft donor, taken from the stem cell graft. The receptors were sampled from a human donor who donated a stem cell graft to a child with acute myeloid leukemia. Both conserved end residues are part of each CDR3. A D gene is named only where the DNA matches it firmly. Size values are once, few and many counts, or a class for expanded clones, and some rows have none.

abundance	len	v_gene	d_gene	j_gene	CDR3nt	CDR3aa
.	15	TRBV5-1	TRBD2	TRBJ2-5	TGCGCCAGCAGCTTGGCCCGGGGGGTCCAAGAGACCCAGTACTTC	CASSLARGVQETQYF
.	13	TRBV29-1	.	TRBJ2-7	TGCAGCGTTTACGGGGACGGCTCCTACGAGCAGTACTTC	CSVYGDGSYEQYF
many	17	TRBV20-1	.	TRBJ2-3	TGCAGTGCTAGAGGTCGCCTCTTGAGGGGGAGCACAGATACGCAGTATTTT	CSARGRLLRGSTDTQYF
.	17	TRBV28	.	TRBJ2-2	TGTGCCAGCAGTACCCGTTTAGGAGGGCCTCGGACCGGGGAGCTGTTTTTT	CASSTRLGGPRTGELFF
.	13	TRBV6-6	.	TRBJ2-3	TGTGCCAGCAGGGAGAGAGGACCAGATACGCAGTATTTT	CASRERGPDTQYF
few	15	TRBV7-2	.	TRBJ1-2	TGTGCCAGCAGCTTAGTGTCCGGGGGTTTGGGTGGCTACACCTTC	CASSLVSGGLGGYTF
many	11	TRBV29-1	TRBD2	TRBJ2-3	TGCAGCGTGGATTTAGCGGGAGGACTGGATTTT	CSVDLAGGLDF
once	15	TRBV30	.	TRBJ1-5	TGTGCCTGGAGTGTAGGGGGTTATAGCAATCAGCCCCAGCATTTT	CAWSVGGYSNQPQHF
.	16	TRBV7-6	TRBD2	TRBJ2-7	TGTGCCAGCAGCTCCCTAGTCGGGAGGCAGTCCTACGAGCAGTACTTC	CASSSLVGRQSYEQYF
few	14	TRBV5-6	.	TRBJ2-7	TGTGCCAGCAGCATCGGGCCGGAGGGGTACGAGCAGTACTTC	CASSIGPEGYEQYF
.	15	TRBV7-7	.	TRBJ2-7	TGTGCTAGCAGCTTAGGGGCGGAGCCGGGGAACGAGCAGTACTTC	CASSLGAEPGNEQYF
.	12	TRBV18	.	TRBJ2-2	TGTGCCAGCTCACCCTATTCCGGGGAGCTGTTTTTT	CASSPYSGELFF
few	14	TRBV7-2	.	TRBJ2-3	TGTGCCAGCAGCTACCGGGGGCCGAGGGATACGCAGTATTTT	CASSYRGPRDTQYF
.	19	TRBV6-5	TRBD2	TRBJ2-3	TGTGCCAGCAGTTACTGGGGACTAGCGGGGGGTGACGGTTTGGATACGCAGTATTTT	CASSYWGLAGGDGLDTQYF
.	16	TRBV27	TRBD1	TRBJ2-2	TGTGCCAGCAGTTTCTCCGGGACAGGGTACGCCGGGGAGCTGTTTTTT	CASSFSGTGYAGELFF
many	16	TRBV29-1	TRBD1	TRBJ2-7	TGCAGCGTTGAAGATTGGGGACAGGGGGGGCTCTACGAGCAGTACTTC	CSVEDWGQGGLYEQYF
many	15	TRBV7-9	.	TRBJ2-7	TGTGCCAGCAGCTTAAAATTGAAGGGTAGCGACGAGCAGTACTTC	CASSLKLKGSDEQYF
.	13	TRBV20-1	TRBD1	TRBJ2-7	TGCAGTCCTTACCGACAGGGGGCCTACGAGCAGTACTTC	CSPYRQGAYEQYF
.	17	TRBV30	.	TRBJ1-3	TGTGCCTGGAGTGTACCGAATGCCCTTCCTACTGGAAACACCATATATTTT	CAWSVPNALPTGNTIYF
few	15	TRBV5-1	.	TRBJ2-3	TGCGCCAGCAGCTTGACCCTCGGTTCCACAGATACGCAGTATTTT	CASSLTLGSTDTQYF
.	13	TRBV7-8	.	TRBJ1-1	TGTGCCAGCACCATTTCTCCGGGGGTTGAAGCTTTCTTT	CASTISPGVEAFF
.	17	TRBV7-9	TRBD2	TRBJ2-1	TGTGCCAGCAGTGGGGCTAGCGGGAGGCTTACCTACAATGAGCAGTTCTTC	CASSGASGRLTYNEQFF
.	16	TRBV30	TRBD1	TRBJ2-3	TGTGCCTGGAGTACCCCCGGGACAGGCAGCACAGATACGCAGTATTTT	CAWSTPGTGSTDTQYF
many	16	TRBV20-1	TRBD1	TRBJ1-5	TGCAGTGCGATTCCAATGGACAGGGGGAGAAATCAGCCCCAGCATTTT	CSAIPMDRGRNQPQHF
.	15	TRBV2	.	TRBJ2-5	TGTGCCAGCACCCTTCGGCGGGGCTACCAAGAGACCCAGTACTTC	CASTLRRGYQETQYF
few	17	TRBV5-1	TRBD1	TRBJ2-7	TGCGCCAGCAGCCCTGCATTTGGGACAGGGTTAGTAGACGAGCAGTACTTC	CASSPAFGTGLVDEQYF
many	13	TRBV6-2/TRBV6-3	.	TRBJ2-1	TGTGCCAGCAGCCGGCCGGGGTCCAATGAGCAGTTCTTC	CASSRPGSNEQFF
many	12	TRBV20-1	.	TRBJ1-5	TGCAGTGCCAAGACGGGAAATCAGCCCCAGCATTTT	CSAKTGNQPQHF
many	15	TRBV29-1	.	TRBJ1-1	TGCAGCGTTCCGGCCAGGGGCCAGGGGAACACTGAAGCTTTCTTT	CSVPARGQGNTEAFF
few	15	TRBV15	TRBD1	TRBJ2-2	TGTGCCACCAGCAGATACAGGGGGTCCACCGGGGAGCTGTTTTTT	CATSRYRGSTGELFF
.	16	TRBV9	TRBD2	TRBJ2-1	TGTGCCAGCAGCGTCCTCGGGGGAGGGGAGCTGGATGAGCAGTTCTTC	CASSVLGGGELDEQFF
few	17	TRBV20-1	TRBD2	TRBJ2-1	TGCAGTGCCCCCGATTTGGTACGACTAGCGGGGAACAATGAGCAGTTCTTC	CSAPDLVRLAGNNEQFF
many	14	TRBV4-3	TRBD2	TRBJ2-3	TGCGCCAGCAGCCAAGTGGGAGGGCCAGATACGCAGTATTTT	CASSQVGGPDTQYF
few	15	TRBV7-8	TRBD2	TRBJ2-7	TGTGCCAGCAGCTTAGTCGGGTCTAGCGGGATAGAGCAGTACTTC	CASSLVGSSGIEQYF
.	15	TRBV4-2	.	TRBJ1-6	TGTGCCAGCAGCCAAGGGGGGTCCTATAATTCACCCCTCCACTTT	CASSQGGSYNSPLHF
many	15	TRBV3-1	TRBD1	TRBJ2-7	TGTGCCAGCAGCCAAGGGACAGGGGGGATCTACGAGCAGTACTTC	CASSQGTGGIYEQYF
.	13	TRBV20-1	.	TRBJ1-1	TGCAGTGCGGGCCGGGACTCGAACACTGAAGCTTTCTTT	CSAGRDSNTEAFF
few	17	TRBV5-1	.	TRBJ1-2	TGCGCCAGCAGCTTGGAGGGAGGTGGCAGGACCCCTGGTGGCTACACCTTC	CASSLEGGGRTPGGYTF
few	15	TRBV18	TRBD2	TRBJ2-2	TGTGCCAGCTCACCTATGGCGGGAGAGACCGGGGAGCTGTTTTTT	CASSPMAGETGELFF
few	15	TRBV7-9	.	TRBJ2-7	TGTGCCAGCAGCTTATTGTCGGGTCTGGGTGGCGAGCAGTACTTC	CASSLLSGLGGEQYF
.	10	TRBV28	.	TRBJ1-2	TGTGCCACCAGGAACTATGGCTACACCTTC	CATRNYGYTF
many	14	TRBV4-2	.	TRBJ2-7	TGTGCCAGCAGCCAACCCGGGAGCTCCTACGAGCAGTACTTC	CASSQPGSSYEQYF
many	13	TRBV24-1	.	TRBJ2-1	TGTGCCACCAGCCCCGGGACATTGAATGAGCAGTTCTTC	CATSPGTLNEQFF
many	13	TRBV7-9	.	TRBJ2-3	TGTGCCAGCAGCTTAGACGAGGGATTAACGCAGTATTTT	CASSLDEGLTQYF
many	14	TRBV10-3	TRBD2	TRBJ2-1	TGTGCCATCAGTGGAGGGACTACAAACAATGAGCAGTTCTTC	CAISGGTTNNEQFF
.	15	TRBV6-1	TRBD2	TRBJ2-2	TGTGCCAGCAGTGAGTGGGGCGGGAGCATCGGGGAGCTGTTTTTT	CASSEWGGSIGELFF
few	12	TRBV29-1	.	TRBJ2-4	TGCAGCGTTGTGGAAAGGGGTGACATTCAGTACTTC	CSVVERGDIQYF